This T cell receptor beta chain is from a study of blood T cell repertoires in COVID-19. Study-level information: In each case, the material was cDNA or gDNA derived from T cells, B-cell-depleted T cells, or PBMCs.

The repertoire was sequenced with immunoSEQ multiplex PCR; TCRdb's copy has only in-frame clones and lacks some. This sample has 180,000 or so clones, with 70% to 90% found just once. This CDR3 region has 14 residues. The junction had 7 bases not matched to a gene; V was cut back by 5 bases and J by 7 bases. CDR1 MNHEY and CDR2 SVGAGI come from the germline V gene. J is TRBJ1-5 and V is TRBV6-5; 8 bases are a match to TRBD1. The sequencing input was peripheral blood. The origin of this receptor is a man aged 55 to 70 with acute or convalescent COVID-19. CDR3 sequence reads: CASSPDRGRQPQHF. The CDR3 nucleotides read TGTGCCAGCAGTCCCGACAGGGGTAGACAGCCCCAGCATTTT.